The 10 T cell receptor beta chains reported below all come from one sample, sequenced in a study of blood T cell repertoires in COVID-19. Using immunoSEQ multiplex PCR, the repertoire was profiled, and TCRdb retains in-frame clones only, with some absent. The sample shows about 100,000 clones, more than 75% of them seen only once. The specimen was peripheral blood. The receptors here all came from a man aged 30 to 45 in a cohort sampled during active COVID-19.

This chain uses TRBV11-2 with TRBJ2-3; D remains ambiguous. CDR3 length: 16 residues. V lost 0 bases to trimming and J lost 10 bases, with 20 bases between them. Per the germline V gene, CDR1 is SGHAT and CDR2 is FQNNGV. CDR3 bases: TGTGCCAGCAGCTTAGACCGGGTTCCAGCCGGAAGATCGCAGTATTTT. This gives the protein CASSLDRVPAGRSQYF.

This clone appeared a few times. The gene calls are TRBV6-5 and TRBJ1-1; a possible D gene is TRBD1 (6 bases). The CDR3 runs 14 residues. Germline V gene sequence: CDR1 MNHEY, CDR2 SVGAGI. The V end lost 6 bases, the J end lost 2 bases, and 13 bases lay between the germline ends. For the CDR3, the DNA is TGTGCCAGCAGAAAGGGACATCCCAACACTGAAGCTTTCTTT. Encoded protein: CASRKGHPNTEAFF.

The V gene is TRBV6-5, the J gene TRBJ2-7; TRBD2 matches 8 bases. Germline V lookup: CDR1 MNHEY, CDR2 SVGAGI. The CDR3 consists of 15 residues. Trimming at V came to 5 bases and at J to 2 bases, leaving 8 bases not matched to a gene. The CDR3 protein is CASSPVIAGTYEQYF. Here the CDR3 DNA reads TGTGCCAGCAGTCCCGTGATAGCGGGGACCTACGAGCAGTACTTC.

V and J are TRBV6-6 and TRBJ2-7, with 8 bases matching TRBD1. The V segment lost 0 bases and the J segment 5 bases; nucleotides outside the gene matches: 3. Germline lookup yields CDR1 MNHNY and CDR2 SVGAGI (reference sequence). This CDR3 comprises 14 residues. CDR3 region: CASSYSRQGNEQYF. CDR3 in DNA: TGTGCCAGCAGTTACTCGAGACAGGGGAACGAGCAGTACTTC.

V gene TRBV30 combines with J gene TRBJ2-3; no clear D. Germline loops: CDR1 GTSNPN, CDR2 SVGIG (reference sequence). The CDR3 spans 14 residues. The V and J ends lost 0 bases and 0 bases respectively, with 7 bases between them. CDR3 bases: TGTGCCTGGAGTGTTAGATCTAGCACAGATACGCAGTATTTT. Amino acids: CAWSVRSSTDTQYF.

The chain joins TRBV6-6 to TRBJ1-5; a possible D gene is TRBD1 (6 bases). V was cut by 6 bases and J by 4 bases, with 10 bases left in between. Germline V lookup: CDR1 MNHNY, CDR2 SVGAGI (reference sequence). The CDR3 consists of 13 residues. CDR3 amino acids: CASSIDRNQPQHF. The CDR3 DNA reads as TGTGCCAGCAGCATCGACAGGAATCAGCCCCAGCATTTT.

Worth noting for this clone: The sample holds other DNA sequences that translate to the same CDR3. The CDR3 DNA is TGTGCCACCAGGGGGCAGGGGAACACCGGGGAGCTGTTTTTT. Amino acids: CATRGQGNTGELFF. The chain recombines TRBV24-1 with TRBJ2-2; TRBD1 is a possible D gene (5 bases). Trimming left V 7 bases short and J 1 base short, with 9 bases between. The CDR3 extends over 14 amino acids. CDR1 is KGHDR, CDR2 SFDVKD, per germline.

The chain combines TRBV6-1 with TRBJ2-5, with TRBD2 matching 10 bases. CDR1 is MNHNS and CDR2 is SASEGT in the germline V gene. CDR3 length: 19 residues. The V gene end was trimmed by 0 bases and the J gene end by 1 base; junction bases not matched to a gene: 11. The CDR3 DNA is TGTGCCAGCAGTGAAGCGCCGAAGGGTAGCGGGGGGTTCCAAGAGACCCAGTACTTC. This translates into CASSEAPKGSGGFQETQYF.

This CDR3 is CASSYSLSYGYTF. The CDR3 DNA is TGTGCCAGCAGTTACTCGTTGAGTTATGGCTACACCTTC. J is TRBJ1-2 and V is TRBV6-2 or TRBV6-3; D is uncertain. Trimming took off 0 bases at V and 5 bases at J, with 7 bases between the two ends. CDR3 length: 13 amino acids. Germline V lookup: CDR1 MNHEY, CDR2 SVGEGT.

The chain recombines TRBV6-4 with TRBJ2-1, with 13 bases matching TRBD2. The V gene's germline CDR1 is MRHNA and CDR2 SNTAGT. The CDR3 consists of 17 residues. V shed 6 bases and J 6 bases; nucleotides not matched to a gene: 11. CDR3 nucleotide sequence: TGTGCCAGCAGCACCACTAGCGGGGGGGCTCTGGGCAATGAGCAGTTCTTC. It is translated as CASSTTSGGALGNEQFF.